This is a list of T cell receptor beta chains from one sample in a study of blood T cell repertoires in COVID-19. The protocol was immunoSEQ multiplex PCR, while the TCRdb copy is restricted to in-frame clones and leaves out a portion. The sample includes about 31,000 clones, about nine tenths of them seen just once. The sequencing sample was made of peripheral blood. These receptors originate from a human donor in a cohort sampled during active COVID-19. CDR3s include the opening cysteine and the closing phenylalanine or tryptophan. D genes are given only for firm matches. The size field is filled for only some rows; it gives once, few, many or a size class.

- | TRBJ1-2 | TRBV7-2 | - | CASRGILGASGYTF
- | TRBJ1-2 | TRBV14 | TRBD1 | CASSRKDRGWGYTF
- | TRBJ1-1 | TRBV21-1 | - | CASSFPGQNMNTEAFF
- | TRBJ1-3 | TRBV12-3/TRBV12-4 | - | CASSYVEGDTIYF
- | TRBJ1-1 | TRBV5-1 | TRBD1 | CASSLLDRGTEAFF
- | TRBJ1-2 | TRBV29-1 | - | CSVEKPSGGYTF
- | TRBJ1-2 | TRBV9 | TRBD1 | CASSVGGTGGEGYTF
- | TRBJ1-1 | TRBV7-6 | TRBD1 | CASSLAPTGVTEAFF
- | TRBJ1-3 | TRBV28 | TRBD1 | CASRTGVGGNTIYF
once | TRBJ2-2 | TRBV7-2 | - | CASSLGTLNTGELFF
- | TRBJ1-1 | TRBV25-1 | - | CASSETRARANTEAFF
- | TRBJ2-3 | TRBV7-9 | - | CASTSITDTQYF
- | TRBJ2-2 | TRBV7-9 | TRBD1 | CAEWLDRGPLLSTGELFF
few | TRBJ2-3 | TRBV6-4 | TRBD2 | CASSDGTSGGADTQYF
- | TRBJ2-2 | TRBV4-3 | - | CASSQPGSGELFF
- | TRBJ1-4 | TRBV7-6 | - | CASSLLQNEKLFF
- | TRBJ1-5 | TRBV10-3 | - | CAISADILQPQHF
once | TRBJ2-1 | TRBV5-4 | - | CASSFPRDSEQFF
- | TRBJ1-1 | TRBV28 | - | CASSSPGSNTEAFF
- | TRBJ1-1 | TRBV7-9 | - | CASTNSPSGNTEAFF
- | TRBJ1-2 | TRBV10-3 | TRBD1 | CAISEDRGPQQDYGYTF
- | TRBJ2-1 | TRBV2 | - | CATVRGRVSNEQFF
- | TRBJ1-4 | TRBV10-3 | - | CAISGTGTSGEKLFF
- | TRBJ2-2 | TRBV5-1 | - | CASSSQGVDTGELFF
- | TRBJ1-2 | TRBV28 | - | CASSDIGGAAGYTF
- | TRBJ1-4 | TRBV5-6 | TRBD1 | CASSPNPGGGEKLFF
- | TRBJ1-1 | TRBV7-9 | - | CASSSTPVTSVVGTEAFF
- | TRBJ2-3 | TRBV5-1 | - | CASSLRGSSSTDTQYF
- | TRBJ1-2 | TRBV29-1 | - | CSAGQTYGYTF
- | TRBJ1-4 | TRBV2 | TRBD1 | CASSVDRALNEKLFF
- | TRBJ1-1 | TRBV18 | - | CASSPQRSEAFF
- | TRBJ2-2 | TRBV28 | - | CASSLDTDLTGELFF
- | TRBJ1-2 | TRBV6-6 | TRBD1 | CASSLQGADGYTF
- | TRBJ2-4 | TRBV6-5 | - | CASSFAGQRENIQYF
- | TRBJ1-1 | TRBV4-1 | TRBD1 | CASSHNPDRSNTEAFF
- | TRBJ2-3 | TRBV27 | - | CASRGPSDTQYF
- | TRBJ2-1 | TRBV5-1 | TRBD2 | CASSPSTSGGPGNEQFF
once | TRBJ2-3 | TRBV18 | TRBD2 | CASSPAVAGADTQYF
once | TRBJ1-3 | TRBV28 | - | CASSLGGGGGNTIYF
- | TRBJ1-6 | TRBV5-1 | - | CASSLGITGTVGDSPLHF
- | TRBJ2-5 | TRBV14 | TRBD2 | CASSQDLIGSGGKEETQYF
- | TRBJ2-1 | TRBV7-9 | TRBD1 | CASSPPDRVQFF
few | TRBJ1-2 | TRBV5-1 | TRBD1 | CASSVGQPNYGYTF
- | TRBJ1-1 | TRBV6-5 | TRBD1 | CASSYSGQPTEAFF
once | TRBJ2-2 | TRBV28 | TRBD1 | CASITGQGTGELFF
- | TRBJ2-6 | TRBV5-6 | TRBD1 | CASSLGTGAGANVLTF
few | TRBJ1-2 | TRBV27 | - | CASSNSLYGYTF
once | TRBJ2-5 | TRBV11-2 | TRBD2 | CASSPRLAEKETQYF
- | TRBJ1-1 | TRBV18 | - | CASSPQGPGNTEAFF
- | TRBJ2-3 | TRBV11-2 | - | CASSLSSGGDTQYF
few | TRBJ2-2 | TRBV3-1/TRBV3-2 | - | CASSQQRTAGTGELFF
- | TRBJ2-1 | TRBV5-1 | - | CASSSTANSYNEQFF
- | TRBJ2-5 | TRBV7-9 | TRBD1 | CASSLDTGVRETQYF
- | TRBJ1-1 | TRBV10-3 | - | CATGELDTEAFF
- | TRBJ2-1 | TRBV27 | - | CASSSLSGSHPVYEQFF
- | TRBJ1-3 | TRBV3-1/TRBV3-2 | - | CASSPQGFSGNTIYF